This T cell receptor (beta chain) was observed in a study of OX40 agonist ivuxolimab in advanced cancers. Study as a whole: Patients were approximately 80% male with ages about 20 to 79, mean 60.

On this clone itself: No antigen is known for it.

CDR1 and CDR2 (germline): WNHNN, SYGVQD (reference sequence). The V and J ends lost 6 bases and 0 bases, in that order; junction bases with no gene match: 13. The CDR3 runs to 18 residues. Whole-study results and caveats: Also showing low normalized T-cell clonal expansion were some of the nonresponders. Researchers did not determine the expanded peripheral T cells' antigen specificity.

Sequenced by immunoSEQ multiplex PCR; TCRdb stores in-frame clones only, minus some. The sample lists almost 20,000 clones, 83% occurring once. At baseline, cycle 4 day 1, and cycle 7 day 1, blood was sampled. The source material was CD4+ or CD8+ T cells sorted from blood, sampled in a trial of the OX40 agonist ivuxolimab. This receptor was obtained from an adult with an advanced solid tumor such as melanoma, head and neck, liver or kidney cancer. The chain couples TRBV10-1 to TRBJ2-1, with 8 positions matching TRBD2. The CDR3, as DNA: TGCGCCAGCAGGGTACTTAGCGGGGTACCGGGCTCCTACAATGAGCAGTTCTTC. Residues: CASRVLSGVPGSYNEQFF.